This T cell receptor beta chain was identified in a study of cytomegalovirus exposure and HLA in healthy donors. In the study overall: Around 83% of 398 genotyped donors fell in the Caucasian-associated ancestry cluster.

The study ran its PCR with 60 Vbeta and 13 Jbeta primers. Libraries were prepared by immunoSEQ multiplex PCR; TCRdb keeps only in-frame clonotypes and omits some of them. The sample includes about 200,000 clones, roughly 80% of them seen just once. The germline V and J ends were trimmed by 5 bases and 3 bases, with 20 bases remaining between them. CDR3 length: 16 residues. Germline V lookup: CDR1 SGHAT, CDR2 FQNNGV. Concerning this clone: Its antigen is still unknown.

Study-level results: Earlier analysis looked at TCR beta V segments, and most were productive about 87% or about 30% of the time. The authors judged a highly shared variant cluster likely a sequencing artifact. Reports indicated that the classifier achieved high specificity and sensitivity in diagnosing cytomegalovirus status.

The rearrangement links TRBV11-2 to TRBJ2-7; tentative D call: TRBD1 (6 bases). The sample comprised PBMCs. This clonotype was sampled from a man in his forties or fifties in good health and CMV-seropositive. This CDR3 is CASSTSPGTSHYEQYF. The CDR3 nucleotides read TGTGCCAGCAGCACCTCACCCGGGACATCACACTACGAGCAGTACTTC.